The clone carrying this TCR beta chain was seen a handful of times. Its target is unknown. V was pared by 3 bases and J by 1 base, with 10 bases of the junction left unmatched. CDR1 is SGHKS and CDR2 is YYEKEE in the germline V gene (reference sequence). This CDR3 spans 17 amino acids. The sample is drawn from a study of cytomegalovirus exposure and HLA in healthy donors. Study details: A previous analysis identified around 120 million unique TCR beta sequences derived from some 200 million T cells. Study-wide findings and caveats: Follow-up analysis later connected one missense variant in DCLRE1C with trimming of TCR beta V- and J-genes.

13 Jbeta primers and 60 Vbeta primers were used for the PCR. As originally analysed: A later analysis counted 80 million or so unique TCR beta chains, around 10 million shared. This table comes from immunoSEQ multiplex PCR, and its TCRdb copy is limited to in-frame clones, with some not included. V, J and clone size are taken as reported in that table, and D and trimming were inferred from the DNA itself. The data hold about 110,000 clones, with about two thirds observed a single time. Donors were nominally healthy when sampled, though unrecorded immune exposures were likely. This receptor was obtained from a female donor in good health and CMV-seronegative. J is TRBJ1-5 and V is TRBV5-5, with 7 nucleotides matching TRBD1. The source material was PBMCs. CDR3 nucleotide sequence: TGTGCCAGCAGCTCTGGAGGGGGCCCCAAGAGCAATCAGCCCCAGCATTTT. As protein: CASSSGGGPKSNQPQHF.